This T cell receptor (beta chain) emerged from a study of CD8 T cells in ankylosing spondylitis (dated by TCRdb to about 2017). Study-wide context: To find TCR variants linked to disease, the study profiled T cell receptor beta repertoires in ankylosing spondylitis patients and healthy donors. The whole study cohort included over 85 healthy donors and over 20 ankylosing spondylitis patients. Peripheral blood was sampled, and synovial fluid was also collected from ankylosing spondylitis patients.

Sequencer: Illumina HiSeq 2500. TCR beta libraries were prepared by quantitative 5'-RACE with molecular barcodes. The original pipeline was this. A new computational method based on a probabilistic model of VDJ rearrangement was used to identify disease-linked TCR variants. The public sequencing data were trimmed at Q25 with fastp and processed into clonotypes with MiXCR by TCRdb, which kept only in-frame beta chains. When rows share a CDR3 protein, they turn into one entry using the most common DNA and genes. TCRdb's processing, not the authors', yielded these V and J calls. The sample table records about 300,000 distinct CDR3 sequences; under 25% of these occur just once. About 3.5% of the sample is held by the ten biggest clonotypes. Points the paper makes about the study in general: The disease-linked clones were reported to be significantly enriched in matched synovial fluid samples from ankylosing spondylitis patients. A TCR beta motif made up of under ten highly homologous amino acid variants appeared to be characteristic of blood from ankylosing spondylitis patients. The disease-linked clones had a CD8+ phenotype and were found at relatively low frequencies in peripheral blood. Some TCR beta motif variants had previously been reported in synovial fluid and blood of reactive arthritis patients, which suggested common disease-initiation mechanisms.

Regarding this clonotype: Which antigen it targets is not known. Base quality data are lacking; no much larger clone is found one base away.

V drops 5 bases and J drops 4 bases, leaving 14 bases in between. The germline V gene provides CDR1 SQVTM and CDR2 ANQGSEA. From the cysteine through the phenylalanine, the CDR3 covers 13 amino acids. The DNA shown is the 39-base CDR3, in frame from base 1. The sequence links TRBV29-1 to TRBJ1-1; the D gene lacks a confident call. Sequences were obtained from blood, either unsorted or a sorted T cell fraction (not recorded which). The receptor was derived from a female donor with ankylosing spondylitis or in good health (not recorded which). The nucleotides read TGCAGCGTTTTCGGACGGTTGTCCACTGAAGCTTTCTTT. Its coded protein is CSVFGRLSTEAFF.